The TCR beta chain described here comes from a study of cytomegalovirus exposure and HLA in healthy donors. The V gene lost 4 bases and the J gene lost 11 bases, with 9 bases spanning the gap. The V gene's germline CDR1 is LNHDA and CDR2 SQIVND (reference sequence). This CDR3 is built from 11 residues. In the PCR, 60 Vbeta and 13 Jbeta primers were used. The protocol was immunoSEQ multiplex PCR, while the TCRdb copy is restricted to in-frame clones and leaves out a portion. The profile shows over 75,000 clones, around 80% of them singletons. The chain links TRBV19 to TRBJ1-5; D is ambiguous. The source is a man aged 55-75 years in good health and CMV-seropositive. The sequenced material came from PBMCs. The CDR3, as DNA: TGTGCCAGTAGTAGGGAGACGACCCAGCATTTT. Translating gives CASSRETTQHF. The full variable domain, in which reference TRBV19 and TRBJ1-5 provide the parts outside the CDR3, is DGGITQSPKYLFRKEGQNVTLSCEQNLNHDAMYWYRQDPGQGLRLIYYSQIVNDFQKGDIAEGYSVSREKKESFPLTVTSAQKNPTAFYLCASSRETTQHFGDGTRLSIL.